These 12 T cell receptor beta chains were sequenced from one sample in a study of cytomegalovirus exposure and HLA in healthy donors. PCR employed 60 Vbeta and 13 Jbeta primers. Only in-frame clones appear in the TCRdb table, and some are missing; sequencing was by immunoSEQ multiplex PCR. The sample shows about 160,000 clones, 80% of them seen only once. Sequencing input: PBMCs. The receptors derive from a man between 18 and 29 years old in good health and CMV-seropositive.

The chain links TRBV9 to TRBJ2-4; 10 bases are a match to TRBD1. The CDR3 is 14 amino acids. Germline CDR1 SGDLS, CDR2 YYNGEE. Trimming took 4 bases from V and 9 from J; bases not matched to a gene: 7. CDR3 in amino acids: CASSPGQGGGIQYF. In nucleotides, the CDR3 is TGTGCCAGCAGCCCAGGACAGGGGGGAGGCATTCAGTACTTC. Full variable domain (rest looked up from reference TRBV9 and TRBJ2-4): DSGVTQTPKHLITATGQRVTLRCSPRSGDLSVYWYQQSLDQGLQFLIQYYNGEERAKGNILERFSAQQFPDLHSELNLSSLELGDSALYFCASSPGQGGGIQYFGAGTRLSVL.

The genes are TRBV30 and TRBJ2-7, with D possibly being TRBD2 (6 bases). CDR3 length: 11 amino acids. Germline CDR1 is GTSNPN and CDR2 is SVGIG (reference sequence). Trimming removed 4 bases at V and 9 bases at J, with 13 bases between. CDR3 sequence: CAWMGGFGQYF. CDR3 nucleotide sequence: TGTGCCTGGATGGGGGGATTCGGGCAGTACTTC. Combining the CDR3 with reference TRBV30 and TRBJ2-7 gives the whole variable domain SQTIHQWPATLVQPVGSPLSLECTVEGTSNPNLYWYRQAAGRGLQLLFYSVGIGQISSEVPQNLSASRPQDRQFILSSKKLLLSDSGFYLCAWMGGFGQYFGPGTRLTVT.

The chain recombines TRBV27 with TRBJ2-7; maybe TRBD1 (5 bases). Trimming cost V 0 bases and J 6 bases, with 12 bases left between them. Germline V gene data show CDR1 as MNHEY and CDR2 as SMNVEV (reference sequence). The CDR3 is made up of 14 amino acids. CDR3 protein: CASSLSGRVGEQYF. The CDR3 region has the DNA TGTGCCAGCAGTTTATCCGGCAGGGTTGGCGAGCAGTACTTC.

This clone is classed as medium-sized. Within the sample, other DNA sequences also encode this same CDR3. The chain carries TRBV25-1 and TRBJ2-3; TRBD2 might be the D (6 bases). CDR1 and CDR2 from the germline V gene are MGHDK and SYGVNS. The CDR3 is 15 amino acids. Trimming left V 11 bases short and J 0 bases short, with 18 bases between. The CDR3 protein is CARARRGVSTDTQYF. The CDR3 coding sequence is TGTGCCCGCGCCCGCCGCGGGGTTAGCACAGATACGCAGTATTTT.

This clone was recorded at least ten times. The rearrangement joins TRBV4-3 to TRBJ2-7; 8 bases line up with TRBD1. Looked up from germline, CDR1 is LGHNA and CDR2 is YSLEER. The junction had 11 bases not matched to a gene; V was cut back by 1 base and J by 3 bases. The CDR3 runs to 17 residues. The CDR3 DNA is TGCGCCAGCAGCCAAGGTTCAGGGGGCGAACTCTACTACGAGCAGTACTTC. Its translation: CASSQGSGGELYYEQYF.

The chain has TRBV7-9 and TRBJ2-7; 10 bases fit TRBD2. Trimming removed 10 bases from V and 4 bases from J; junction bases left unmatched: 4. Germline lookup yields CDR1 SEHNR and CDR2 FQNEAQ (reference sequence). The CDR3 loop spans 12 amino acids. CDR3 region: CAIIAGGYEQYF. The CDR3 nucleotides are TGTGCCATCATAGCGGGGGGATACGAGCAGTACTTC. Supplemented by reference TRBV7-9 and TRBJ2-7, the full variable domain reads DTGVSQNPRHKITKRGQNVTFRCDPISEHNRLYWYRQTLGQGPEFLTYFQNEAQLEKSRLLSDRFSAERPKGSFSTLEIQRTEQGDSAMYLCAIIAGGYEQYFGPGTRLTVT.

This chain connects TRBV10-3 to TRBJ2-3; tentatively, D is TRBD1 (6 bases). This CDR3 is 15 amino acids long. Trimming took 4 bases from V and 4 from J, leaving 15 bases between them. Germline lookup yields CDR1 ENHRY and CDR2 SYGVKD. The CDR3 loop reads CAISVRQGIPDTQYF. In DNA form, the CDR3 reads TGTGCCATCAGTGTGCGGCAGGGGATCCCAGATACGCAGTATTTT.

V is TRBV4-2 and J is TRBJ2-2; D possibly corresponds to TRBD2 (5 bases). This CDR3 has 16 residues. Trimming left V 2 bases short and J 6 bases short, with 16 bases between. Germline V gives CDR1 LGHNA, CDR2 YNFKEQ. The CDR3 here is CASSQNPLGSPGELFF. The CDR3 coding sequence is TGTGCCAGCAGCCAAAACCCGCTAGGGAGCCCCGGGGAGCTGTTTTTT.

This clone was observed a handful of times. This chain uses TRBV7-2 with TRBJ2-7, with 10 bases aligning to TRBD1. The CDR3 length is 14 residues. With V trimmed by 2 bases and J by 7 bases, 5 bases remained unmatched. In germline, CDR1 is SGHTA, CDR2 FQGNSA. Here the CDR3 reads CASSLRQGAEEQYF. DNA for the CDR3: TGTGCCAGCAGCTTAAGACAGGGGGCTGAAGAGCAGTACTTC.

This clone was observed once. The chain joins TRBV4-3 to TRBJ2-3; 7 nucleotides agree with TRBD2. Germline V gene data show CDR1 as LGHNA and CDR2 as YSLEER. V was pared by 0 bases and J by 3 bases, with 6 bases of the junction left unmatched. CDR3 length equals 16 residues. The CDR3 bases are TGCGCCAGCAGCCAAGAGTTCGGGGGGTTTACAGATACGCAGTATTTT. It encodes CASSQEFGGFTDTQYF.

V usage is TRBV19 and J usage is TRBJ1-2; D is unresolved. Trimming took 0 bases from V and 2 from J, leaving 10 bases between them. CDR3 size: 15 residues. The germline gives CDR1 LNHDA, CDR2 SQIVND (reference sequence). CDR3 DNA sequence: TGTGCCAGTAGTATAGAGGGTTGGAGGAACTATGGCTACACCTTC. Translating gives CASSIEGWRNYGYTF.

The chain is built from TRBV6-4 and TRBJ2-1, with D uncertain. The V end lost 0 bases, the J end lost 8 bases, and 2 bases lay between the germline ends. Per germline, CDR1 MRHNA and CDR2 SNTAGT. The CDR3 runs to 11 residues. This chain's CDR3 is CASSDSYEQFF. DNA for the CDR3: TGTGCCAGCAGTGACTCCTATGAGCAGTTCTTC.